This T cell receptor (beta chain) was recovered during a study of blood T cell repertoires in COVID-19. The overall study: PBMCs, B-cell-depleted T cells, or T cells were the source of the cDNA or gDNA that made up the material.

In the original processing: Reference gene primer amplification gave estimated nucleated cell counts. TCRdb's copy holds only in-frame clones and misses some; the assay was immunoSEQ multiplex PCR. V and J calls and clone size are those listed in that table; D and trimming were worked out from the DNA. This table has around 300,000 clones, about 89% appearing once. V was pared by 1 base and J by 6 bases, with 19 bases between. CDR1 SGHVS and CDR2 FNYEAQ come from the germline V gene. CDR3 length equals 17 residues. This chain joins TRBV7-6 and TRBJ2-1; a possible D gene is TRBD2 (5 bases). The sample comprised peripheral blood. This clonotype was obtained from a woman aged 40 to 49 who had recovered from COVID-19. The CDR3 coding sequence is TGTGCCAGCAGCTTAGGGCAGCACGAGGACTTTCTCAATGAGCAGTTCTTC. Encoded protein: CASSLGQHEDFLNEQFF.